These 31 T cell receptor beta chains share one sample of origin, sequenced in a study of cytomegalovirus exposure and HLA in healthy donors. PCR involved 60 Vbeta and 13 Jbeta primers. Generated by immunoSEQ multiplex PCR, the TCRdb table keeps only in-frame clones and is missing some. The sample consists of about 170,000 clones, about 65% of them appearing once. Sequencing was performed on PBMCs. Receptors originate from a girl aged 10 to 17 in good health and CMV-seronegative.

The chain uses TRBV5-1 and TRBJ2-3, with 9 bases identical to TRBD1. The CDR3 runs to 14 residues. The V segment lost 4 bases and the J segment 4 bases; nucleotides outside the gene matches: 4. Germline V CDR1 and CDR2: SGHRS, YFSETQ. The CDR3 protein is CASSPGQGSDTQYF. The CDR3, as DNA: TGCGCCAGCAGCCCGGGACAGGGATCAGATACGCAGTATTTT.

This chain uses TRBV7-2 with TRBJ2-2, with unresolved D. V lost 5 bases and J lost 3, with 16 bases in between. The CDR3 length is 16 residues. Germline V gene sequence: CDR1 SGHTA, CDR2 FQGNSA. The CDR3 DNA follows: TGTGCCAGCAGCCCCGTCCGGTCGGTTTACACCGGGGAGCTGTTTTTT. Translating gives CASSPVRSVYTGELFF.

The chain carries TRBV6-1 and TRBJ1-4; 8 bases map to TRBD1. This CDR3 spans 14 amino acids. V shed 4 bases and J 7 bases; nucleotides not matched to a gene: 5. Germline CDR1 reads MNHNS; CDR2 reads SASEGT. CDR3 DNA: TGTGCCAGCAGTGCAGGGGGCATTGGTGAAAAACTGTTTTTT. Amino acids: CASSAGGIGEKLFF.

The sample holds one count of this clone. The rearrangement uses TRBV25-1 and TRBJ1-2, with 7 bases matching TRBD1. The V segment lost 3 bases and the J segment 8 bases; nucleotides outside the gene matches: 9. This CDR3 comprises 14 residues. CDR1 is MGHDK and CDR2 is SYGVNS in the germline V gene. CDR3 sequence: CASSEYSTGSGYTF. CDR3 bases: TGTGCCAGCAGTGAGTATTCGACAGGGTCGGGCTACACCTTC.

The J gene is TRBJ2-1, the V gene TRBV19; tentatively, D is TRBD2 (5 bases). The CDR3 runs to 18 residues. Trimming shortened V by 3 bases and J by 4 bases, and 22 bases separated the two germline ends. Germline V gene data show CDR1 as LNHDA and CDR2 as SQIVND (reference sequence). CDR3 DNA: TGTGCCAGTAGTATGGGAGACCGGTACTATAATATTTACAATGAGCAGTTCTTC. This encodes CASSMGDRYYNIYNEQFF.

V gene TRBV6-1 combines with J gene TRBJ2-7, with D tentatively TRBD2 (7 bases). Germline CDR1 is MNHNS and CDR2 is SASEGT. Deletions cut 3 bases from V and 6 bases from J, with 12 bases between. The CDR3 is 13 residues long. The CDR3 DNA reads as TGTGCCAGCAGTGAGCGGGGGACATCCGAGCAGTACTTC. Protein product: CASSERGTSEQYF.

J is TRBJ2-5 and V is TRBV29-1; 7 bases line up with TRBD1. Germline CDR1 and CDR2: SQVTM and ANQGSEA. The CDR3 sequence is 13 residues long. J was trimmed by 5 bases and V by 1 base; bases with no gene match: 4. For the CDR3, the DNA is TGCAGCGTTGAAGGAGGGGGCGTCGAGACCCAGTACTTC. Protein product: CSVEGGGVETQYF.

The chain uses TRBV19 and TRBJ1-5, with 7 bases fitting TRBD1. CDR1 is LNHDA, CDR2 SQIVND, per germline (reference sequence). The CDR3 covers 15 residues. With V trimmed by 5 bases and J by 2 bases, 6 bases remained unmatched. CDR3 sequence reads: CASSALDRGNQPQHF. The CDR3 nucleotides are TGTGCCAGTAGTGCCCTTGACAGGGGCAATCAGCCCCAGCATTTT.

This clone was counted between two and nine times. The chain has TRBV13 and TRBJ2-5; possibly TRBD2 for D (5 bases). CDR3 length: 13 amino acids. The germline CDR1 and CDR2 sequences are PRHDT and FYEKMQ (reference sequence). Trimming left V 0 bases short and J 5 bases short, with 7 bases between. In DNA form, the CDR3 reads TGTGCCAGCAGCTTAGGTACGGGGGAGACCCAGTACTTC. Its protein product is CASSLGTGETQYF.

The chain combines TRBV5-1 with TRBJ2-3; D possibly corresponds to TRBD2 (5 bases). The CDR3 totals 16 residues. The V and J ends lost 4 bases and 0 bases respectively, with 15 bases between them. In germline, CDR1 is SGHRS, CDR2 YFSETQ. The CDR3 DNA follows: TGCGCCAGCAGCCCCGTAGCGTTCTCTAGCACAGATACGCAGTATTTT. As protein: CASSPVAFSSTDTQYF.

The chain recombines TRBV6-5 with TRBJ2-7, with TRBD1 matching 9 bases. There are 12 residues in the CDR3. Germline V gene lookup returns CDR1 MNHEY and CDR2 SVGAGI. The V segment lost 10 bases and the J segment 3 bases; nucleotides outside the gene matches: 4. The CDR3 region is CATTDRGYEQYF. The CDR3 coding sequence is TGTGCCACTACGGACAGGGGCTACGAGCAGTACTTC.

The rearrangement uses TRBV6-1 and TRBJ1-2; possible D gene TRBD1, 6 bases. Per the germline V gene, CDR1 is MNHNS and CDR2 is SASEGT. The V and J ends lost 3 bases and 8 bases respectively, with 10 bases between them. This CDR3 has 12 residues. CDR3 loop: CASSERDTGYTF. The CDR3 nucleotides are TGTGCCAGCAGTGAGAGGGACACCGGCTACACCTTC.

The chain joins TRBV2 to TRBJ1-2; 8 positions agree with TRBD1. V shed 9 bases and J 4 bases; nucleotides not matched to a gene: 7. The germline V gene encodes CDR1 SNHLY and CDR2 FYNNEI. This CDR3 spans 13 amino acids. In DNA form, the CDR3 reads TGTGCCAGTGGGACAGGAGGCAGCTATGGCTACACCTTC. Amino acid sequence: CASGTGGSYGYTF.

V gene TRBV4-1 combines with J gene TRBJ2-3; 7 bases match TRBD2. Looked up from germline, CDR1 is MGHRA and CDR2 is YSYEKL. The CDR3 is made up of 13 amino acids. The ends lost 4 bases at V and 11 bases at J; junction bases unmatched: 9. The DNA of the CDR3 is TGCGCCAGCAGCCTCTCCGGGGGGTCATGGCAGTATTTT. Translated, it gives CASSLSGGSWQYF.

A few counts support this clone. The rearrangement joins TRBV13 to TRBJ2-2; perhaps TRBD2 as D (5 bases). Germline V CDR1 and CDR2: PRHDT, FYEKMQ (reference sequence). The CDR3 is made up of 13 amino acids. V was clipped by 8 bases and J by 4 bases, with 11 bases between them. CDR3 nucleotide sequence: TGTGCCAGCGGAGGAAAGGCCACCGGGGAGCTGTTTTTT. It translates to CASGGKATGELFF. Together with reference TRBV13 and TRBJ2-2, the CDR3 gives the full variable domain: AAGVIQSPRHLIKEKRETATLKCYPIPRHDTVYWYQQGPGQDPQFLISFYEKMQSDKGSIPDRFSAQQFSDYHSELNMSSLELGDSALYFCASGGKATGELFFGEGSRLTVL.

The rearrangement uses TRBV11-1 and TRBJ1-3; no firm D call. V lost 5 bases, J lost 0 bases, and 8 bases lay in between. From germline, CDR1 is SGHAT and CDR2 FQDESV (reference sequence). The length of the CDR3 is 14 residues. The CDR3 DNA follows: TGTGCCAGCAGCCCAGGATACTCTGGAAACACCATATATTTT. Residues: CASSPGYSGNTIYF. Variable domain in full (rest from reference TRBV11-1 and TRBJ1-3): EAEVAQSPRYKITEKSQAVAFWCDPISGHATLYWYRQILGQGPELLVQFQDESVVDDSQLPKDRFSAERLKGVDSTLKIQPAELGDSAMYLCASSPGYSGNTIYFGEGSWLTVV.

This clone was seen more than once but under ten times. This chain joins TRBV4-1 and TRBJ2-2, with 8 positions matching TRBD1. Germline CDR1 reads MGHRA; CDR2 reads YSYEKL. J was trimmed by 4 bases and V by 4 bases; bases with no gene match: 5. This CDR3 has 15 residues. The CDR3: CASSPGTGITGELFF. As DNA, the CDR3 is TGCGCCAGCAGCCCGGGGACAGGCATCACCGGGGAGCTGTTTTTT.

The gene calls are TRBV7-9 and TRBJ1-2; possibly TRBD1 for D (5 bases). V lost 0 bases and J 8 bases, leaving 19 bases between the germline ends. Per the germline V gene, CDR1 is SEHNR and CDR2 is FQNEAQ (reference sequence). CDR3 size: 16 residues. The DNA of the CDR3 is TGTGCCAGCAGCTTAGCCGGGTTTGAGCGGGGGAAAGGCTACACCTTC. Translated, it gives CASSLAGFERGKGYTF. Filled out from reference TRBV7-9 and TRBJ1-2, the complete variable domain reads DTGVSQNPRHKITKRGQNVTFRCDPISEHNRLYWYRQTLGQGPEFLTYFQNEAQLEKSRLLSDRFSAERPKGSFSTLEIQRTEQGDSAMYLCASSLAGFERGKGYTFGSGTRLTVV.

This chain joins TRBV5-4 and TRBJ2-7; 7 bases fit TRBD1. J was trimmed by 3 bases and V by 0 bases; bases with no gene match: 12. Germline loops: CDR1 SGHNT, CDR2 YYREEE (reference sequence). The CDR3 covers 17 residues. As DNA, the CDR3 is TGTGCCAGCAGCTTGGGGGCCGGACAGGCGAGGAGCTACGAGCAGTACTTC. Its translation is CASSLGAGQARSYEQYF.

J is TRBJ2-5 and V is TRBV2; D gene unclear. The length of the CDR3 is 16 residues. The germline V gene encodes CDR1 SNHLY and CDR2 FYNNEI. V lost 4 bases to trimming and J lost 1 base, with 16 bases between them. Here the CDR3 reads CASSALLTGGQETQYF. For the CDR3, the DNA is TGTGCCAGCAGTGCCCTCCTCACTGGCGGCCAAGAGACCCAGTACTTC.

The chain uses TRBV28 and TRBJ1-1, with D possibly matching TRBD1 (6 bases). V lost 6 bases to trimming and J lost 5 bases, with 16 bases between them. CDR1 is MDHEN and CDR2 is SYDVKM in the germline V gene. This CDR3 is 14 amino acids long. The CDR3 bases are TGTGCCAGCAGAGCGAACAGGGAATGGACTGAAGCTTTCTTT. The encoded protein is CASRANREWTEAFF.

The rearrangement links TRBV18 to TRBJ2-7; the match to TRBD1 covers 9 bases. The CDR3 totals 14 residues. Germline CDR1 KGHSH, CDR2 LQKENI. With V trimmed by 3 bases and J by 5 bases, 5 bases remained unmatched. In nucleotides, the CDR3 is TGTGCCAGCTCACCGGGACAGGGCTTTAACGAGCAGTACTTC. Its translation is CASSPGQGFNEQYF.

The DNA of the CDR3 is TGTGCCAGCAGTTTAAATCAGGGATCAAACAATGAGCAGTTCTTC. Translating it yields CASSLNQGSNNEQFF. The V call is TRBV27, the J call TRBJ2-1, with D tentatively TRBD1 (5 bases). The germline gives CDR1 MNHEY, CDR2 SMNVEV (reference sequence). V was trimmed by 2 bases and J by 5 bases, leaving 13 bases between them. The CDR3 is made up of 15 amino acids.

The gene calls are TRBV7-3 and TRBJ2-5; the match to TRBD2 covers 11 bases. Per the germline V gene, CDR1 is SGHTA and CDR2 is FQGTGA. This CDR3 spans 15 amino acids. V trimming: 3 bases; J trimming: 3 bases; junction bases outside the gene matches: 3. This chain's CDR3 is CASSFSGGAEETQYF. CDR3 sequence (DNA): TGTGCCAGCAGCTTTAGCGGGGGGGCTGAAGAGACCCAGTACTTC.

In this sample, this clone turned up a few times. The CDR3: CASSPRQGTEAFF. The CDR3 DNA follows: TGCGCCAGCAGCCCGAGACAGGGCACTGAAGCTTTCTTT. The J gene is TRBJ1-1, the V gene TRBV5-1, with 7 positions matching TRBD1. The ends lost 4 bases at V and 4 bases at J; junction bases unmatched: 4. CDR3 size: 13 residues. Germline V CDR1 and CDR2: SGHRS, YFSETQ.

The chain has TRBV7-9 and TRBJ2-7; 7 nucleotides agree with TRBD1. The germline V gene has CDR1 SEHNR and CDR2 FQNEAQ (reference sequence). The CDR3 loop spans 16 amino acids. The ends lost 5 bases at V and 0 bases at J; junction bases unmatched: 10. CDR3 residues: CASSPRDSRNSYEQYF. DNA of the CDR3: TGTGCCAGCAGCCCACGGGACAGCCGAAACTCCTACGAGCAGTACTTC.

The chain is built from TRBV5-6 and TRBJ1-1, with TRBD1 identical over 8 bases. Germline CDR1 reads SGHDT; CDR2 reads YYEEEE. CDR3 length: 16 amino acids. Unmatched junction bases numbered 8, after V lost 4 bases and J lost 0 bases. CDR3 residues: CASSGWTGTMNTEAFF. The DNA for the CDR3 is TGTGCCAGCAGCGGGTGGACAGGGACCATGAACACTGAAGCTTTCTTT.

The chain links TRBV4-2 to TRBJ1-3, with D tentatively TRBD1 (6 bases). CDR3 length equals 15 residues. Trimming shortened V by 5 bases and J by 3 bases, and 14 bases separated the two germline ends. The germline CDR1 and CDR2 sequences are LGHNA and YNFKEQ. CDR3 in DNA: TGTGCCAGCAGCGACCCACAGGGTTTTGGAAACACCATATATTTT. Translated: CASSDPQGFGNTIYF.

A few counts support this clone. The J gene is TRBJ2-5, the V gene TRBV6-1, with 10 bases aligning to TRBD2. Germline V CDR1 and CDR2: MNHNS, SASEGT. V shed 3 bases and J 5 bases; nucleotides not matched to a gene: 6. The CDR3 is made up of 15 amino acids. The CDR3 sequence is CASSDSLAGYETQYF. The DNA for the CDR3 is TGTGCCAGCAGTGATTCACTAGCGGGGTATGAGACCCAGTACTTC.

The chain couples TRBV7-9 to TRBJ2-1; 10 nucleotides line up with TRBD1. The CDR3 covers 16 residues. Germline CDR1 and CDR2: SEHNR and FQNEAQ (reference sequence). V gave up 1 base and J gave up 5 bases; unmatched junction bases: 5. The CDR3 is CASSLGTGTGDNEQFF. Written as DNA, the CDR3 is TGTGCCAGCAGCTTAGGGACCGGGACAGGGGACAATGAGCAGTTCTTC.

The chain carries TRBV2 and TRBJ1-5; 11 nucleotides match TRBD1. In germline, CDR1 is SNHLY, CDR2 FYNNEI. The trim removed 6 bases at V and 7 bases at J, leaving 5 bases unmatched. This CDR3 is built from 14 residues. The CDR3 spells CASRGTGGSQPQHF. Written as DNA, the CDR3 is TGTGCCAGCAGGGGGACAGGGGGTTCGCAGCCCCAGCATTTT.